The entry below gives a single TCR beta chain sequence along with its context. Its antigen remains unknown. This CDR3 has 15 residues. Germline V gene lookup returns CDR1 PRHDT and CDR2 FYEKMQ (reference sequence). V was trimmed by 5 bases and J by 7 bases, leaving 15 bases between them. These data are taken from a study of somatic mutations in cytotoxic T cells in rheumatoid arthritis. General study results and limits: Antigens recognized by the expanded CD8+ clones were unknown.

Measured with immunoSEQ multiplex PCR; TCRdb has only the in-frame clones, and not every one. The table lists 9,000 to 13,000 clones, over 65% of them singletons. This rearrangement joins TRBV13 to TRBJ1-6; D not resolved. This sequence originates from an adult with rheumatoid arthritis. Sample: CD8+ T cells sorted from blood. The DNA of the CDR3 is TGTGCCAGCAGCAACGACGTGCTCGGGAATTCACCCCTCCACTTT. It yields the protein CASSNDVLGNSPLHF.